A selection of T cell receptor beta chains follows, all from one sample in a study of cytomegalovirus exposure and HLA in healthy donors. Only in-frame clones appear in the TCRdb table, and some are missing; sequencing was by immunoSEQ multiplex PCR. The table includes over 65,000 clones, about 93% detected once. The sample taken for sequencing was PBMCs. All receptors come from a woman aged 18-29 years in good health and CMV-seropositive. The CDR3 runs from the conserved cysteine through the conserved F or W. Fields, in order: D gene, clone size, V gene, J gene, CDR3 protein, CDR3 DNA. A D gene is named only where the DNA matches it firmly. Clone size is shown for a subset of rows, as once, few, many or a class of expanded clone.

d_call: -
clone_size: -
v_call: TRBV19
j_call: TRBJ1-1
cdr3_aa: CASSIGGEAFF
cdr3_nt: TGTGCCAGTAGTATCGGGGGAGAAGCTTTCTTT

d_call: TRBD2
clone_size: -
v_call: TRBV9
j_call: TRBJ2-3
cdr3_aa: CASNLAGESTDTQYF
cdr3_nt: TGTGCCAGCAACCTAGCGGGGGAAAGCACAGATACGCAGTATTTT

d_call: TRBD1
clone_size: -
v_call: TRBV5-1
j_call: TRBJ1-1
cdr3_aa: CASSTPETGGTEAFF
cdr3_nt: TGCGCCAGCAGCACGCCCGAGACAGGGGGAACTGAAGCTTTCTTT

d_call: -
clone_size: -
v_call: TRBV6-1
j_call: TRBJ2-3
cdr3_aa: CASSEATSTGTDTQYF
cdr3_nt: TGTGCCAGCAGTGAAGCTACCTCGACAGGAACAGATACGCAGTATTTT

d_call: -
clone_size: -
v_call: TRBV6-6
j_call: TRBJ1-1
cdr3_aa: CASSHVLGARTEAFF
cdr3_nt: TGTGCCAGCAGCCACGTGCTGGGGGCGCGGACTGAAGCTTTCTTT

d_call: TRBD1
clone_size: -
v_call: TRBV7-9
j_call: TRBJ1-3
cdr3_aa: CASSTRTGVGNTIYF
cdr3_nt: TGTGCCAGCAGCACTAGGACAGGGGTTGGAAACACCATATATTTT

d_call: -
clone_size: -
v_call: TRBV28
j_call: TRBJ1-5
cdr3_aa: CASSLAQGWGQPQHF
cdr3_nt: TGTGCCAGCAGTTTAGCTCAGGGTTGGGGTCAGCCCCAGCATTTT

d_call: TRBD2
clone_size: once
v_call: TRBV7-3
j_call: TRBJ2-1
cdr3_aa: CASSISGTTKGPFEQFF
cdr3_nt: TGTGCCAGCAGCATTTCCGGGACTACCAAGGGCCCTTTTGAGCAGTTCTTC

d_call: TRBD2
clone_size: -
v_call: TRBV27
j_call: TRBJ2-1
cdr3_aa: CASSFWREGVYNEQFF
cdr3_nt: TGTGCCAGCAGTTTCTGGCGGGAGGGCGTTTACAATGAGCAGTTCTTC

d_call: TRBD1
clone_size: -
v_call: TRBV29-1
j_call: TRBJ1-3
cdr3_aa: CSAKDRASGNTIYF
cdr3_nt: TGCAGCGCCAAGGACAGGGCATCTGGAAACACCATATATTTT

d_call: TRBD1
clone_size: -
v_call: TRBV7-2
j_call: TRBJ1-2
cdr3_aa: CASAGTGTDYGYTF
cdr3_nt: TGTGCCAGCGCCGGGACAGGGACTGACTATGGCTACACCTTC

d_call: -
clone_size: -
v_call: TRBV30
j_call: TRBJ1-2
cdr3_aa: CAWSVHPPGVAGGYTF
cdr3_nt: TGTGCCTGGAGTGTACATCCCCCGGGGGTGGCGGGTGGCTACACCTTC

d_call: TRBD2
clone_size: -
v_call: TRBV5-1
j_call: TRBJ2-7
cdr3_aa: CASSWSGTSGYEQYF
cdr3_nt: TGCGCCAGCAGCTGGTCCGGGACTAGCGGCTACGAGCAGTACTTC

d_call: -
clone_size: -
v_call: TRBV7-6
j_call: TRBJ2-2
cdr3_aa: CASTKTPVNTGELFF
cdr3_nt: TGTGCCAGCACCAAAACCCCAGTGAACACCGGGGAGCTGTTTTTT

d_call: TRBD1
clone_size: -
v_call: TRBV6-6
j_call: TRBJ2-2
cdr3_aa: CASSFLGQLNTGELFF
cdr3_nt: TGTGCCAGCAGTTTCTTGGGACAGTTGAACACCGGGGAGCTGTTTTTT

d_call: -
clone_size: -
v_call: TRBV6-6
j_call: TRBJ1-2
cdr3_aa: CAVVGGRVYTF
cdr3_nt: TGTGCCGTCGTCGGGGGGCGCGTCTACACCTTC

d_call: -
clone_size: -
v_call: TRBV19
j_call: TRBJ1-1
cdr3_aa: CASSESWRNTEAFF
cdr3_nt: TGTGCCAGTAGTGAATCCTGGAGAAACACTGAAGCTTTCTTT

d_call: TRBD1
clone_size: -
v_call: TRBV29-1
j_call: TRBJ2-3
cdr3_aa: CSVRTGGDTDTQYF
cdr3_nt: TGCAGCGTTCGGACAGGGGGCGACACAGATACGCAGTATTTT

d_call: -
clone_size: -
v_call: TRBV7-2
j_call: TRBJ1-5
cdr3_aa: CASSLEGGQPQHF
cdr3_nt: TGTGCCAGCAGCTTAGAAGGAGGACAGCCCCAGCATTTT

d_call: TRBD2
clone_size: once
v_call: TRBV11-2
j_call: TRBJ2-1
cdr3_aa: CASSSGRTSGYNEQFF
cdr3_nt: TGTGCCAGCAGCTCCGGCCGGACTAGCGGCTACAATGAGCAGTTCTTC

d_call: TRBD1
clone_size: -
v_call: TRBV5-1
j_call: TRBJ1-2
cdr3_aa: CASSPESLLKQGDYGYTF
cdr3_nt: TGCGCCAGCAGCCCCGAGAGCCTCCTCAAACAGGGGGACTATGGCTACACCTTC

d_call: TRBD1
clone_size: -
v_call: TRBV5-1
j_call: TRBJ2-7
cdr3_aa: CASSTDRGLYEQYF
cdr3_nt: TGCGCCAGCAGCACAGACAGGGGGCTCTACGAGCAGTACTTC

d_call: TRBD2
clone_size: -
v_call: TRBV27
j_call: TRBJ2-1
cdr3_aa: CASSLLAVAGGKNEQFF
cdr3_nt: TGTGCCAGCAGTTTATTGGCGGTAGCGGGAGGGAAGAATGAGCAGTTCTTC

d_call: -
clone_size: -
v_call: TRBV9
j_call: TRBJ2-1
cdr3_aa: CASSVALDNSYNEQFF
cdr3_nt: TGTGCCAGCAGCGTAGCTCTCGACAACTCCTACAATGAGCAGTTCTTC

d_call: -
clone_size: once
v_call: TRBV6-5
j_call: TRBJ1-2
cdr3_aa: CASSYSGPGDYTF
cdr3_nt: TGTGCCAGCAGTTACTCAGGGCCGGGGGACTACACCTTC

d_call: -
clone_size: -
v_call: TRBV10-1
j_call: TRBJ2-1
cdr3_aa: CASSESISGFGDEQFF
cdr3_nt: TGCGCCAGCAGTGAGTCGATTTCCGGTTTCGGGGATGAGCAGTTCTTC

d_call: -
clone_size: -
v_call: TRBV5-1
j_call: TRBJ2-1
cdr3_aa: CASSLYSESYNEQFF
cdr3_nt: TGCGCCAGCAGCTTGTATTCCGAGTCCTACAATGAGCAGTTCTTC

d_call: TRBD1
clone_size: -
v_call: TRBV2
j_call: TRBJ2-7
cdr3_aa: CASSELGTGVDEQYF
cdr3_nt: TGTGCCAGCAGTGAGTTGGGGACAGGGGTTGACGAGCAGTACTTC

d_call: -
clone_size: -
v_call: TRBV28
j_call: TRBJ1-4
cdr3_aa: CASSLGTMGPEHFNEKLFF
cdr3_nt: TGTGCCAGCAGTTTAGGAACCATGGGGCCGGAGCATTTTAATGAAAAACTGTTTTTT

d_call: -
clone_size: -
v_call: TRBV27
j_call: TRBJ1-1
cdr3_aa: CASSQGVRTGGAEAFF
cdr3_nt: TGTGCCAGCAGTCAAGGAGTCAGGACGGGGGGCGCTGAAGCTTTCTTT

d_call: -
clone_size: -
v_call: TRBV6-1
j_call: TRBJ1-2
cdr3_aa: CASSVGGRGGSAGYTF
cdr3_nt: TGTGCCAGCAGTGTGGGGGGGAGGGGTGGATCGGCGGGCTACACCTTC

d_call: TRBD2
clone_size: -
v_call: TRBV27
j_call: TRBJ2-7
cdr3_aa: CASSPTPGLAASYEQYF
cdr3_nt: TGTGCCAGCAGTCCGACACCGGGACTAGCCGCTTCCTACGAGCAGTACTTC

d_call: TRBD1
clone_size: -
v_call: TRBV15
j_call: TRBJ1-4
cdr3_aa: CATSIGTGQVANEKLFF
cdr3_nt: TGTGCCACCAGCATCGGGACAGGTCAGGTGGCTAATGAAAAACTGTTTTTT

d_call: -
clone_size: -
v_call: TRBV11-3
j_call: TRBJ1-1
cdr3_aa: CASLPPEDRPNTEAFF
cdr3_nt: TGTGCCAGCCTCCCGCCGGAAGACAGGCCGAACACTGAAGCTTTCTTT

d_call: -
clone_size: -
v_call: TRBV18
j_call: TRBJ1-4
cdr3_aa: CASSGTLVTAPTEKLFF
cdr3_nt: TGTGCCAGCTCAGGAACGCTAGTGACAGCCCCTACTGAAAAACTGTTTTTT

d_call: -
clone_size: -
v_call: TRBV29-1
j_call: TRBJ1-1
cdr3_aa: CSVEVQGRYTEAFF
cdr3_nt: TGCAGCGTTGAAGTTCAGGGAAGGTACACTGAAGCTTTCTTT

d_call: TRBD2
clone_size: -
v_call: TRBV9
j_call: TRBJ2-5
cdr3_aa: CASSVGASGGLQETQYF
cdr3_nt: TGTGCCAGCAGCGTAGGGGCTAGCGGGGGCCTCCAAGAGACCCAGTACTTC

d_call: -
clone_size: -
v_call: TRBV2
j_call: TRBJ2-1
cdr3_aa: CAVLLGARNEQFF
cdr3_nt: TGTGCCGTCCTTTTAGGGGCGAGGAATGAGCAGTTCTTC

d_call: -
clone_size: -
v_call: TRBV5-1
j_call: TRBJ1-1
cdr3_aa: CASSLTGHYNNLTMNTEAFF
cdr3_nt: TGCGCCAGCAGCTTGACAGGACACTACAATAACTTAACGATGAACACTGAAGCTTTCTTT

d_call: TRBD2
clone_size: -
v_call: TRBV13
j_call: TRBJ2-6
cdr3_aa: CASSLAGGPEGANVLTF
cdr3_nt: TGTGCCAGCAGCTTAGCGGGGGGGCCCGAGGGGGCCAACGTCCTGACTTTC

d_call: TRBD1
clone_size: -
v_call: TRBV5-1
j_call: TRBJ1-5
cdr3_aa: CASSPEGGQGFRQPQHF
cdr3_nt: TGCGCCAGCAGCCCGGAAGGGGGACAGGGTTTTCGGCAGCCCCAGCATTTT

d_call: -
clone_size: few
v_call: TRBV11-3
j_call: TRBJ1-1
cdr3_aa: CASSLSSGTEAFF
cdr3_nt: TGTGCCAGCAGCTTATCCTCGGGCACTGAAGCTTTCTTT

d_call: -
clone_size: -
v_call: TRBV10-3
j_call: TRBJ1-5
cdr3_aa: CAISGEGIQPQHF
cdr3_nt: TGTGCCATCAGTGGGGAGGGAATTCAGCCCCAGCATTTT

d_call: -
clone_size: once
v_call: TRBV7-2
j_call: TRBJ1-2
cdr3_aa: CASSLAADSNYGYTF
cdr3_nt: TGTGCCAGCAGCTTAGCGGCCGACAGCAACTATGGCTACACCTTC

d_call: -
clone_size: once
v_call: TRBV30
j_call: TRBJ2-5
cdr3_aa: CAWSETVKETQYF
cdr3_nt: TGTGCCTGGAGTGAAACAGTAAAAGAGACCCAGTACTTC

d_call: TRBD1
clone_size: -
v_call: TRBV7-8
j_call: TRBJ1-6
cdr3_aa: CASSIGTANSPLHF
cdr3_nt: TGTGCCAGCAGCATCGGGACAGCAAATTCACCCCTCCACTTT

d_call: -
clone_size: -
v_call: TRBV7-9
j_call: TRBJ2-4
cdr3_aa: CASSANRQDIAKNIQYF
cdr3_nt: TGTGCCAGCAGCGCCAACCGACAGGACATCGCCAAAAACATTCAGTACTTC

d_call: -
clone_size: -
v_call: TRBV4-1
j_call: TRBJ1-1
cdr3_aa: CASSQDQGFTEAFF
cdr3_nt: TGCGCCAGCAGCCAGGACCAGGGGTTCACTGAAGCTTTCTTT

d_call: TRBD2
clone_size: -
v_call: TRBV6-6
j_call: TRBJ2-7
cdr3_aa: CASRGGAYEQYF
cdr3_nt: TGTGCCAGCCGCGGGGGGGCCTACGAGCAGTACTTC

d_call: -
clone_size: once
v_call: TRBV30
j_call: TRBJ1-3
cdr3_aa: CALTDRGNTIYF
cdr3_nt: TGTGCCCTAACCGACAGGGGAAACACCATATATTTT

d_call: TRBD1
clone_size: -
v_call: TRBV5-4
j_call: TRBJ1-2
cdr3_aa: CASSYRTGEGYGYTF
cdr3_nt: TGTGCCAGCAGCTACCGGACAGGCGAGGGCTATGGCTACACCTTC

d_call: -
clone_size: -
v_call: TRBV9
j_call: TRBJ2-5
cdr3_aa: CASSVGHGAGQETQYF
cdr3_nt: TGTGCCAGCAGCGTCGGTCACGGGGCGGGACAAGAGACCCAGTACTTC

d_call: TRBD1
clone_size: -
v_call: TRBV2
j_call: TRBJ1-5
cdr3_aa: CASSELGTGGSNQPQHF
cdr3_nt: TGTGCCAGCAGTGAATTAGGGACAGGGGGTAGCAATCAGCCCCAGCATTTT

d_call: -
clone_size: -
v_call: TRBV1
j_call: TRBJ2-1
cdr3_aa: CTSSRLARRLRNEQFF
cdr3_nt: TGCACCAGCAGCCGACTAGCTCGACGATTACGAAATGAGCAGTTCTTC

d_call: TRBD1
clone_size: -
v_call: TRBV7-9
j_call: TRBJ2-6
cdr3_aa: CASSPVPGQVSSGANVLTF
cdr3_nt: TGTGCCAGCAGCCCCGTCCCGGGACAGGTCAGCTCTGGGGCCAACGTCCTGACTTTC

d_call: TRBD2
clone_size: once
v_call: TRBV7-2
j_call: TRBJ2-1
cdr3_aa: CASSSNSGEYNEQFF
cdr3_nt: TGTGCCAGCAGCTCGAATAGCGGGGAGTACAATGAGCAGTTCTTC

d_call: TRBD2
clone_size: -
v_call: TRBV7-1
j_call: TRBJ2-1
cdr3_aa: CASSSQGVRRGLAGGPVSYNEQFF
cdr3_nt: TGTGCCAGCAGCTCCCAGGGCGTGAGGCGGGGACTAGCGGGAGGGCCGGTATCCTACAATGAGCAGTTCTTC

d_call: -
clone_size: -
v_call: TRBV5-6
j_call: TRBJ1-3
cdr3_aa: CASSLEGRLSGNTIYF
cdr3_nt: TGTGCCAGCAGCTTGGAAGGGAGGCTCTCTGGAAACACCATATATTTT

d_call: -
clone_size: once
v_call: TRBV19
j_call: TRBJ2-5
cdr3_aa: CASSIVGGAEETQYF
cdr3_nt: TGTGCCAGTAGTATAGTAGGGGGGGCGGAGGAGACCCAGTACTTC